This TCR beta chain was identified during a study of T cell responses to AZD1222 COVID-19 vaccine. As concerns this clone: No antigen is known for it.

Trimming shortened V by 5 bases and J by 7 bases, and 9 bases separated the two germline ends. The germline V gene encodes CDR1 MDHEN and CDR2 SYDVKM. CDR3 length: 11 amino acids. General observations from the study: It should be noted that donors were predominantly white British and more often female, and clonal diversity was possibly underestimated. Baseline seropositives among AZD1222 recipients totaled only 5 to 7.

TCRdb's table, derived via immunoSEQ multiplex PCR, lists solely in-frame clones and lacks some. The sample has tens of thousands of clones, 80% to 90% seen once; the top ten hold 5% to 6%. The sequencing here drew on peripheral blood, taken on day 0 of AZD1222 vaccination. This sequence joins TRBV28 and TRBJ2-7; D is uncertain. The receptor was derived from an adult in good health. The DNA of the CDR3 is TGTGCCAGCAGTCAAAAGTATGAGCAGTACTTC. It specifies CASSQKYEQYF.